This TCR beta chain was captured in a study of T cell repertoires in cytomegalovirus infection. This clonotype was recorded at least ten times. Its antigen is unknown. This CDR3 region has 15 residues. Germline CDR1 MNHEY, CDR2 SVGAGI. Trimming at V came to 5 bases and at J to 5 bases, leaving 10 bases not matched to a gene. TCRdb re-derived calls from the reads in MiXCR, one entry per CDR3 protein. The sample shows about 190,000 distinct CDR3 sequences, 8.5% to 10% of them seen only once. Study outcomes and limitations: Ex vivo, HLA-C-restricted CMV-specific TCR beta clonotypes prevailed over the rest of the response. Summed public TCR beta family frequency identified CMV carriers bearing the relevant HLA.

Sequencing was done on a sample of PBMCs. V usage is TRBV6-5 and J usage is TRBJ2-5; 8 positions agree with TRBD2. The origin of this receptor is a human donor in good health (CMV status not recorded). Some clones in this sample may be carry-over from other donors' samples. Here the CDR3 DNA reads TGTGCCAGCAGTCCCATAGCGGGGAGTAAGGAGACCCAGTACTTC. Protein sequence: CASSPIAGSKETQYF.